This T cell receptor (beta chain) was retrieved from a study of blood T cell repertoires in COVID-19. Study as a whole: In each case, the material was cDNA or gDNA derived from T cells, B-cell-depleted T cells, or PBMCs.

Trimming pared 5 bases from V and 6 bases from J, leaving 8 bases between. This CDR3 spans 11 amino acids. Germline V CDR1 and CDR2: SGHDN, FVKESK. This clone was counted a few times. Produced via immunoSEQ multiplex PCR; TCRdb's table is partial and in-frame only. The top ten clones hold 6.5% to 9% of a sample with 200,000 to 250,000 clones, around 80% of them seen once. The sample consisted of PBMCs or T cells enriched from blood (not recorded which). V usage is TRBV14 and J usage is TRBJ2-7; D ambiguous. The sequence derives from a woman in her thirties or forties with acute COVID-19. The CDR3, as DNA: TGTGCCAGCAGCTTTTCGGGCGAGCAGTACTTC. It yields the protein CASSFSGEQYF.